What follows are 30 T cell receptor beta chains derived from one specimen sequenced in a study of cytomegalovirus exposure and HLA in healthy donors. Primers: 60 Vbeta forward and 13 Jbeta reverse. Generated by immunoSEQ multiplex PCR, the TCRdb table keeps only in-frame clones and is missing some. The profile shows approximately 100,000 clones, more than 75% of them singletons. Specimen: PBMCs. These receptors were collected from a human donor in good health.

As to this clone: Additional DNA sequences in this sample encode the identical CDR3. This rearrangement joins TRBV5-4 to TRBJ2-5, with a tentative D call TRBD1 (6 bases). CDR1 is SGHNT, CDR2 YYREEE, per germline (reference sequence). The CDR3 length is 14 residues. The V gene lost 3 bases and the J gene lost 1 base, with 10 bases spanning the gap. The chain's CDR3 is CASSSGQRQETQYF. The CDR3 DNA reads TGTGCCAGCAGCTCAGGACAGCGCCAAGAGACCCAGTACTTC.

The gene calls are TRBV18 and TRBJ1-1; perhaps TRBD1 as D (6 bases). The CDR3 is made up of 16 amino acids. V lost 4 bases to trimming and J lost 4 bases, with 19 bases between them. Germline-derived CDR1 and CDR2 are KGHSH and LQKENI. The CDR3 reads CASSLTPGVVGTEAFF. Here the CDR3 DNA reads TGTGCCAGCTCACTGACCCCAGGGGTAGTCGGCACTGAAGCTTTCTTT.

J is TRBJ1-1 and V is TRBV6-5; D is unresolved. Trimming stripped 6 bases from V and 1 base from J, with 9 bases between. The CDR3 runs 13 residues. In germline, CDR1 is MNHEY, CDR2 SVGAGI. The CDR3 nucleotides read TGTGCCAGCAGCCCCACAAGGAACACTGAAGCTTTCTTT. Protein sequence: CASSPTRNTEAFF.

The chain uses TRBV7-7 and TRBJ2-7; D remains ambiguous. With 0 bases removed from V and 3 bases from J, the gap between germline ends came to 6 bases. Germline assignment: CDR1 SSHAT and CDR2 FNYEAQ (reference sequence). This CDR3 is built from 13 residues. CDR3 loop: CASSLATNYEQYF. Written as DNA, the CDR3 is TGTGCCAGCAGCTTAGCAACAAACTACGAGCAGTACTTC.

The chain joins TRBV11-2 to TRBJ1-1; D gene unclear. Germline V gene data show CDR1 as SGHAT and CDR2 as FQNNGV. This CDR3 contains 14 residues. Trimming stripped 5 bases from V and 0 bases from J, with 10 bases between. CDR3 protein: CASSLQMMNTEAFF. DNA of the CDR3: TGTGCCAGCAGCCTACAGATGATGAACACTGAAGCTTTCTTT.

This clone was detected once. V usage is TRBV6-5 and J usage is TRBJ2-6, with D possibly matching TRBD1 (6 bases). Trimming took off 2 bases at V and 3 bases at J, with 8 bases between the two ends. The CDR3 extends over 15 amino acids. Germline loops: CDR1 MNHEY, CDR2 SVGAGI. CDR3 sequence reads: CASSYRGIGANVLTF. CDR3 sequence (DNA): TGTGCCAGCAGTTACAGGGGGATTGGGGCCAACGTCCTGACTTTC.

V is TRBV6-1 and J is TRBJ1-4; 10 positions agree with TRBD1. Germline assignment: CDR1 MNHNS and CDR2 SASEGT. The CDR3 contains 20 residues. After removal of 3 bases from V and 7 bases from J, the junction contained 20 bases not matched to a gene. DNA of the CDR3: TGTGCCAGCAGTGATAATTTAGGGACAGGGGAGTGGAGTCGACGTGAAAAACTGTTTTTT. Amino acid sequence: CASSDNLGTGEWSRREKLFF.

The rearrangement joins TRBV9 to TRBJ2-1; 7 bases map to TRBD2. Trimming removed 2 bases from V and 9 bases from J; junction bases left unmatched: 5. Looked up from germline, CDR1 is SGDLS and CDR2 is YYNGEE. The CDR3 totals 13 residues. The CDR3 coding sequence is TGTGCCAGCAGCGTGAAACTAGCGACTGAGCAGTTCTTC. It yields the protein CASSVKLATEQFF.

A word on this clone: A read error may produce the germline difference seen at one junction end. The chain has TRBV5-4 and TRBJ1-2; weak D call: TRBD1 (6 bases). Per the germline V gene, CDR1 is SGHNT and CDR2 is YYREEE (reference sequence). The CDR3 consists of 13 residues. CDR3 loop: CASSFGQTAPQFF. The DNA of the CDR3 is TGTGCCAGCAGCTTTGGACAGACCGCTCCGCAATTCTTC.

The chain carries TRBV5-1 and TRBJ2-5; D unresolved. Per the germline V gene, CDR1 is SGHRS and CDR2 is YFSETQ. V was clipped by 4 bases and J by 4 bases, with 5 bases between them. The CDR3 contains 11 residues. CDR3 residues: CASSHGETQYF. DNA for the CDR3: TGCGCCAGCAGCCACGGAGAGACCCAGTACTTC.

V is TRBV19 and J is TRBJ2-1; 8 bases align to TRBD2. Germline CDR1 is LNHDA and CDR2 is SQIVND (reference sequence). This CDR3 is 14 amino acids long. Losses at the gene ends were 8 bases for V and 9 bases for J; bases not matched to a gene: 12. The CDR3: CASGAGSGDGEQFF. CDR3 nucleotide sequence: TGTGCCAGTGGGGCAGGTAGCGGGGATGGTGAGCAGTTCTTC.

This clone was picked up a small number of times. The J gene is TRBJ1-1, the V gene TRBV2; D remains ambiguous. V shed 8 bases and J shed 6 bases, with 19 bases lying between them. Germline CDR1 SNHLY, CDR2 FYNNEI. CDR3 length: 14 amino acids. Here the CDR3 DNA reads TGTGCCAGCGGTCCTCTGACTCCGAGGGCTGAAGCTTTCTTT. It yields the protein CASGPLTPRAEAFF.

The chain has TRBV27 and TRBJ2-7; D not certain. Germline V lookup: CDR1 MNHEY, CDR2 SMNVEV (reference sequence). The CDR3 loop spans 13 amino acids. V was clipped by 0 bases and J by 6 bases, with 9 bases between them. CDR3 sequence: CASSLSRRGEQYF. The CDR3 DNA follows: TGTGCCAGCAGTTTATCTAGGAGAGGCGAGCAGTACTTC.

The chain joins TRBV4-3 to TRBJ2-1, with 9 bases identical to TRBD2. The germline CDR1 and CDR2 sequences are LGHNA and YSLEER. This CDR3 spans 18 amino acids. V lost 2 bases, J lost 5 bases, and 13 bases stayed unmatched. The CDR3 is CASSQLRAGLALNNEQFF. CDR3 DNA: TGCGCCAGCAGCCAATTAAGAGCCGGACTAGCGTTAAACAATGAGCAGTTCTTC.

The chain uses TRBV11-3 and TRBJ2-7; TRBD2 is a possible D gene (5 bases). This CDR3 spans 14 amino acids. Germline CDR1 SGHNT, CDR2 YENEEA. The V and J ends lost 1 base and 6 bases respectively, with 13 bases between them. CDR3 coding DNA: TGTGCCAGCAGCTTAGGGACTGCAAGTGGCGAGCAGTACTTC. Translation gives CASSLGTASGEQYF.

The J gene is TRBJ2-2, the V gene TRBV9; a weak D match, TRBD1 (6 bases). The CDR3 contains 15 residues. From germline, CDR1 is SGDLS and CDR2 YYNGEE. Trimming took off 2 bases at V and 4 bases at J, with 12 bases between the two ends. The CDR3 protein is CASSVVQGTTGELFF. The CDR3 DNA follows: TGTGCCAGCAGCGTCGTACAGGGAACCACCGGGGAGCTGTTTTTT. The full variable domain, with the rest looked up from reference TRBV9 and TRBJ2-2, is DSGVTQTPKHLITATGQRVTLRCSPRSGDLSVYWYQQSLDQGLQFLIQYYNGEERAKGNILERFSAQQFPDLHSELNLSSLELGDSALYFCASSVVQGTTGELFFGEGSRLTVL.

The V gene is TRBV7-2, the J gene TRBJ2-3; 10 nucleotides align to TRBD1. Per germline, CDR1 SGHTA and CDR2 FQGNSA. J gave up 2 bases and V 5 bases, and 10 bases lay outside the gene matches. The CDR3 loop spans 17 amino acids. This CDR3 is CASSPTGGPGNTDTQYF. In DNA form, the CDR3 reads TGTGCCAGCAGCCCGACAGGGGGCCCTGGTAACACAGATACGCAGTATTTT. Using reference TRBV7-2 and TRBJ2-3 for the parts outside the CDR3, the full variable domain is GAGVSQSPSNKVTEKGKDVELRCDPISGHTALYWYRQSLGQGLEFLIYFQGNSAPDKSGLPSDRFSAERTGGSVSTLTIQRTQQEDSAVYLCASSPTGGPGNTDTQYFGPGTRLTVL.

V is TRBV7-2 and J is TRBJ2-6; tentative D call: TRBD2 (5 bases). The CDR3 extends over 13 amino acids. The germline CDR1 and CDR2 sequences are SGHTA and FQGNSA. V was trimmed by 7 bases and J by 1 base, leaving 5 bases between them. The CDR3 nucleotides are TGTGCCAGCACGGGGTCTGGGGCCAACGTCCTGACTTTC. This encodes CASTGSGANVLTF.

The rearrangement links TRBV19 to TRBJ1-5; weak D call: TRBD1 (5 bases). V was cut by 1 base and J by 1 base, with 8 bases left in between. The germline gives CDR1 LNHDA, CDR2 SQIVND (reference sequence). The CDR3 contains 15 residues. The CDR3 region has the DNA TGTGCCAGTAGTATAGTTGCAGGGAGCAATCAGCCCCAGCATTTT. Its protein product is CASSIVAGSNQPQHF.

The genes are TRBV6-1 and TRBJ1-2, with TRBD1 as a possible D gene (6 bases). The V end lost 1 base, the J end lost 5 bases, and 14 bases lay between the germline ends. The CDR3 has 15 amino acids. The germline V gene has CDR1 MNHNS and CDR2 SASEGT. The CDR3 DNA follows: TGTGCCAGCAGTGAAGGGGGACACCGTAAATATGGCTACACCTTC. Residues: CASSEGGHRKYGYTF.

This chain connects TRBV7-9 to TRBJ2-7, with 8 positions matching TRBD1. Per the germline V gene, CDR1 is SEHNR and CDR2 is FQNEAQ (reference sequence). The CDR3 contains 14 residues. Trimming at V came to 4 bases and at J to 3 bases, leaving 5 bases not matched to a gene. DNA of the CDR3: TGTGCCAGCAGCTCCGGGACAGGAGACTACGAGCAGTACTTC. This sequence encodes CASSSGTGDYEQYF.

This chain joins TRBV7-2 and TRBJ1-1, with D possibly TRBD1 on 6 matching bases. The CDR3 length is 17 residues. Trimming took off 5 bases at V and 0 bases at J, with 19 bases between the two ends. Germline CDR1 SGHTA, CDR2 FQGNSA. CDR3 bases: TGTGCCAGCAGCCCCCGGCAGGGGACGTCCTTGAACACTGAAGCTTTCTTT. It codes for CASSPRQGTSLNTEAFF.

The rearrangement links TRBV7-9 to TRBJ1-1, with TRBD1 identical over 9 bases. V was pared by 1 base and J by 3 bases, with 0 bases of the junction left unmatched. The germline V gene encodes CDR1 SEHNR and CDR2 FQNEAQ (reference sequence). The CDR3 extends over 14 amino acids. CDR3 sequence: CASSLGDRDTEAFF. The CDR3 DNA reads TGTGCCAGCAGCTTAGGGGACAGGGACACTGAAGCTTTCTTT.

The table lists this clone with a few counts. This chain joins TRBV5-6 and TRBJ2-7; 8 nucleotides agree with TRBD2. Looked up from germline, CDR1 is SGHDT and CDR2 is YYEEEE. Trimming removed 0 bases from V and 7 bases from J; junction bases left unmatched: 12. CDR3 length: 16 residues. CDR3 protein: CASSLALAGRSGEQYF. The CDR3 DNA sequence: TGTGCCAGCAGCTTGGCATTAGCGGGGCGTTCGGGGGAGCAGTACTTC. Complete variable domain (other parts from reference TRBV5-6 and TRBJ2-7): DAGVTQSPTHLIKTRGQQVTLRCSPKSGHDTVSWYQQALGQGPQFIFQYYEEEERQRGNFPDRFSGHQFPNYSSELNVNALLLGDSALYLCASSLALAGRSGEQYFGPGTRLTVT.

The chain employs TRBV5-4 and TRBJ2-7; D uncertain. CDR1 is SGHNT, CDR2 YYREEE, per germline (reference sequence). Between the trimmed V and J ends, which lost 0 bases and 2 bases, there was a span of 6 bases. The CDR3 length is 13 residues. CDR3: CASSLADTYEQYF. CDR3 coding DNA: TGTGCCAGCAGCTTGGCTGACACCTACGAGCAGTACTTC.

The rearrangement uses TRBV10-3 and TRBJ1-3; D gene unclear. The germline gives CDR1 ENHRY, CDR2 SYGVKD. V was pared by 4 bases and J by 4 bases, with 8 bases between. The CDR3 is 13 amino acids. CDR3 bases: TGTGCCATCAGTGGCAATCAGGGAAACACCATATATTTT. Protein sequence: CAISGNQGNTIYF.

CDR3 loop: CASSPASREQFF. The CDR3 region has the DNA TGTGCCAGCTCACCTGCTAGCAGGGAGCAGTTCTTC. This sequence joins TRBV18 and TRBJ2-1; tentative D call: TRBD2 (5 bases). Germline V gene sequence: CDR1 KGHSH, CDR2 LQKENI. V shed 3 bases and J shed 10 bases, with 10 bases lying between them. The CDR3 runs 12 residues.

For the CDR3, the DNA is TGTGCCAGACCCGGGGGACTAGCGGGGGGGCCGGATACGCAGTATTTT. It specifies CARPGGLAGGPDTQYF. The V gene is TRBV9, the J gene TRBJ2-3; TRBD2 matches 16 bases. CDR1 is SGDLS, CDR2 YYNGEE, per germline. The CDR3 consists of 16 residues. Losses at the gene ends were 8 bases for V and 6 bases for J; bases not matched to a gene: 9.

Ten or more counts support this clone. V is TRBV27 and J is TRBJ1-1; no clear D. The V gene lost 7 bases and the J gene lost 7 bases, with 13 bases spanning the gap. CDR1 and CDR2 from the germline V gene are MNHEY and SMNVEV (reference sequence). This CDR3 has 12 residues. The CDR3 nucleotides are TGTGCCAGCACCGCAGTTGGCAGTGAAGCTTTCTTT. It specifies CASTAVGSEAFF.

The gene calls are TRBV9 and TRBJ2-7, with 11 bases fitting TRBD2. The CDR3 sequence is 15 residues long. CDR1 and CDR2 (germline): SGDLS, YYNGEE. With V trimmed by 3 bases and J by 3 bases, 5 bases remained unmatched. The CDR3 DNA follows: TGTGCCAGCAGCGCGGGACTAGCGGAGATCTACGAGCAGTACTTC. Protein sequence: CASSAGLAEIYEQYF.